The rows below give T cell receptor beta chains drawn from one sample of a study of resident and recirculating memory T cells in vitiligo. Assay used: immunoSEQ multiplex PCR; TCRdb lists only in-frame clones, some missing. The data contain more than 35,000 clones, 80% to 95% of them singletons. Specimen: blood. These TCRs come from a male donor with vitiligo. Both conserved end residues are part of each CDR3. Each record gives: clone size, V gene, D gene, CDR3 length, J gene, CDR3 protein, CDR3 DNA. D genes are given only for firm matches. Clone size is shown for a subset of rows, as once, few, many or a class of expanded clone.

clone_size: once; v_call: TRBV5-1; d_call: TRBD2; cdr3_length: 15; j_call: TRBJ2-3; cdr3_aa: CASSRGGPSTDTQYF; cdr3_nt: TGCGCCAGCAGCCGCGGGGGGCCGAGCACAGATACGCAGTATTTT
clone_size: few; v_call: TRBV29-1; d_call: TRBD2; cdr3_length: 15; j_call: TRBJ2-1; cdr3_aa: CSVDGSGGRRNEQFF; cdr3_nt: TGCAGCGTTGACGGGAGCGGGGGTCGTAGGAATGAGCAGTTCTTC
clone_size: NA; v_call: TRBV7-8; d_call: TRBD2; cdr3_length: 15; j_call: TRBJ2-2; cdr3_aa: CASWVGGSVAGELFF; cdr3_nt: TGTGCCAGCTGGGTGGGGGGGAGTGTCGCCGGGGAGCTGTTTTTT
clone_size: NA; v_call: TRBV2; d_call: NA; cdr3_length: 14; j_call: TRBJ2-5; cdr3_aa: CASSGQSRQETQYF; cdr3_nt: TGTGCCAGCAGCGGACAGAGCAGACAAGAGACCCAGTACTTC
clone_size: NA; v_call: TRBV7-8; d_call: TRBD1; cdr3_length: 12; j_call: TRBJ1-2; cdr3_aa: CASSLQGAGYTF; cdr3_nt: TGTGCCAGCAGCTTGCAGGGGGCAGGCTACACCTTC
clone_size: NA; v_call: TRBV6-1; d_call: NA; cdr3_length: 14; j_call: TRBJ1-3; cdr3_aa: CASMGRRADNTIYF; cdr3_nt: TGTGCCAGCATGGGGAGGCGGGCGGACAACACCATATATTTT
clone_size: NA; v_call: TRBV7-2; d_call: TRBD1; cdr3_length: 15; j_call: TRBJ1-4; cdr3_aa: CASSLKQGYGEKLFF; cdr3_nt: TGTGCCAGCAGCCTAAAACAGGGGTACGGTGAAAAACTGTTTTTT
clone_size: NA; v_call: TRBV5-5; d_call: NA; cdr3_length: 15; j_call: TRBJ1-1; cdr3_aa: CASSLEGGRGTEAFF; cdr3_nt: TGTGCCAGCAGCTTGGAAGGGGGGCGGGGGACTGAAGCTTTCTTT
clone_size: NA; v_call: TRBV6-6; d_call: NA; cdr3_length: 13; j_call: TRBJ1-2; cdr3_aa: CASSLTSNYGYTF; cdr3_nt: TGTGCCAGCAGCCTAACGTCTAACTATGGCTACACCTTC
clone_size: NA; v_call: TRBV4-3; d_call: NA; cdr3_length: 15; j_call: TRBJ2-3; cdr3_aa: CASSPRVNAPAPQYF; cdr3_nt: TGCGCCAGCAGCCCCAGGGTGAACGCGCCGGCCCCGCAGTATTTT
clone_size: NA; v_call: TRBV2; d_call: NA; cdr3_length: 13; j_call: TRBJ1-1; cdr3_aa: CASSVLMNTEAFF; cdr3_nt: TGTGCCAGCAGTGTACTTATGAACACTGAAGCTTTCTTT
clone_size: NA; v_call: TRBV5-3; d_call: NA; cdr3_length: 14; j_call: TRBJ1-2; cdr3_aa: CARSSYGEGYGYTF; cdr3_nt: TGTGCCAGAAGCTCTTACGGGGAGGGCTATGGCTACACCTTC
clone_size: NA; v_call: TRBV5-1; d_call: NA; cdr3_length: 15; j_call: TRBJ1-5; cdr3_aa: CASSLEGLVNQPQHF; cdr3_nt: TGCGCCAGCAGCTTGGAGGGGCTAGTCAATCAGCCCCAGCATTTT
clone_size: once; v_call: TRBV6-5; d_call: NA; cdr3_length: 12; j_call: TRBJ2-7; cdr3_aa: CASRSPGATQYF; cdr3_nt: TGTGCCAGCAGAAGTCCGGGAGCGACGCAGTACTTC
clone_size: once; v_call: TRBV6-5; d_call: TRBD2; cdr3_length: 13; j_call: TRBJ2-2; cdr3_aa: CASKRGNTGELFF; cdr3_nt: TGTGCCAGCAAGCGGGGGAACACCGGGGAGCTGTTTTTT
clone_size: NA; v_call: TRBV11-2; d_call: TRBD2; cdr3_length: 15; j_call: TRBJ2-1; cdr3_aa: CASSRGRGAYNEQFF; cdr3_nt: TGTGCCAGCAGCCGAGGGCGGGGGGCATACAATGAGCAGTTCTTC
clone_size: NA; v_call: TRBV30; d_call: TRBD1; cdr3_length: 13; j_call: TRBJ2-3; cdr3_aa: CAWTSGGTDTQYF; cdr3_nt: TGTGCCTGGACGTCAGGGGGAACAGATACGCAGTATTTT
clone_size: NA; v_call: TRBV30; d_call: NA; cdr3_length: 15; j_call: TRBJ2-3; cdr3_aa: CAWSVQSIRVDTQYF; cdr3_nt: TGTGCCTGGAGTGTCCAATCTATCAGGGTAGATACGCAGTATTTT
clone_size: NA; v_call: TRBV5-6; d_call: NA; cdr3_length: 16; j_call: TRBJ2-7; cdr3_aa: CASSLAKGQNSYEQYF; cdr3_nt: TGTGCCAGCAGCTTGGCCAAAGGACAGAATTCCTACGAGCAGTACTTC
clone_size: NA; v_call: TRBV7-9; d_call: TRBD1; cdr3_length: 15; j_call: TRBJ1-1; cdr3_aa: CASSLQGATPTEAFF; cdr3_nt: TGTGCCAGCAGCTTGCAGGGGGCGACGCCTACTGAAGCTTTCTTT
clone_size: NA; v_call: TRBV2; d_call: NA; cdr3_length: 11; j_call: TRBJ1-1; cdr3_aa: CASGINTEAFF; cdr3_nt: TGTGCCAGCGGCATTAACACTGAAGCTTTCTTT
clone_size: once; v_call: TRBV7-2; d_call: TRBD2; cdr3_length: 15; j_call: TRBJ2-3; cdr3_aa: CASSLGTSGFDTQYF; cdr3_nt: TGTGCCAGCAGCTTAGGGACTAGCGGGTTCGATACGCAGTATTTT
clone_size: NA; v_call: TRBV6-4; d_call: TRBD2; cdr3_length: 15; j_call: TRBJ2-3; cdr3_aa: CASSDSPAGGDTQYF; cdr3_nt: TGTGCCAGCAGTGACTCGCCAGCGGGGGGAGATACGCAGTATTTT
clone_size: NA; v_call: TRBV2; d_call: NA; cdr3_length: 13; j_call: TRBJ1-2; cdr3_aa: CASNPRHKDGYTF; cdr3_nt: TGTGCCAGCAACCCACGACACAAGGATGGCTACACCTTC
clone_size: NA; v_call: TRBV11-2; d_call: NA; cdr3_length: 15; j_call: TRBJ1-3; cdr3_aa: CASSFPTLPGNTIYF; cdr3_nt: TGTGCCAGCAGCTTCCCGACTCTACCTGGAAACACCATATATTTT
clone_size: NA; v_call: TRBV6-1; d_call: NA; cdr3_length: 15; j_call: TRBJ1-5; cdr3_aa: CASRDSAYSNQPQHF; cdr3_nt: TGTGCCAGCAGGGACAGTGCTTATAGCAATCAGCCCCAGCATTTT
clone_size: NA; v_call: TRBV19; d_call: NA; cdr3_length: 18; j_call: TRBJ2-3; cdr3_aa: CASSISPFRAALTDTQYF; cdr3_nt: TGTGCCAGTAGTATATCCCCGTTTCGAGCGGCCCTCACAGATACGCAGTATTTT
clone_size: NA; v_call: TRBV13; d_call: NA; cdr3_length: 13; j_call: TRBJ1-2; cdr3_aa: CASSPRGGDGYTF; cdr3_nt: TGTGCCAGCAGCCCGAGGGGGGGGGATGGCTACACCTTC
clone_size: NA; v_call: TRBV5-3; d_call: NA; cdr3_length: 14; j_call: TRBJ2-1; cdr3_aa: CARSFRVGGNEQFF; cdr3_nt: TGTGCCAGAAGCTTTCGGGTCGGGGGAAATGAGCAGTTCTTC
clone_size: NA; v_call: TRBV27; d_call: NA; cdr3_length: 17; j_call: TRBJ2-4; cdr3_aa: CASSPWQAVRAKNIQYF; cdr3_nt: TGTGCCAGCAGCCCATGGCAGGCCGTAAGGGCCAAAAACATTCAGTACTTC